The 17 T cell receptor beta chains below were found in one sample sequenced in a study of CD4 T cell repertoires in COVID-19 (dated by TCRdb to the early 2020s). Libraries were prepared through the immunoSEQ multiplex PCR assay. TCRdb provides this immuneACCESS table in a form limited to in-frame rearrangements. Some clones are lacking; in checked studies, under half of them reflect an unresolved V gene, and why the rest are absent is not known. This sample lists approximately 75,000 clones; 80% to 90% were detected once. Of the sample, 0.5% to 0.6% falls within the top ten clones. The time point label corresponds to: sample from a COVID-19-recovered individual after infection. The sample consisted of CD4+ T cells from peripheral blood, taken after recovery from COVID-19. The receptors derive from a human donor who had COVID-19.

The chain's CDR3 is CASSPIYSSGNTIYF. The CDR3 coding sequence is TGTGCCAGCAGCCCTATCTACAGCTCTGGAAACACCATATATTTT. This chain connects TRBV7-8 to TRBJ1-3; D is uncertain. V lost 5 bases to trimming and J lost 0 bases, with 11 bases between them. This CDR3 spans 15 amino acids. Germline CDR1 and CDR2: SGHVS and FQNEAQ.

The chain carries TRBV7-3 and TRBJ2-3, with D perhaps matching TRBD1 (6 bases). The CDR3 covers 14 residues. V dropped 2 bases and J dropped 6 bases, with 12 bases sitting between them. The germline CDR1 and CDR2 sequences are SGHTA and FQGTGA. DNA for the CDR3: TGTGCCAGCAGCTTAGGATCACAGGGCGATACGCAGTATTTT. It codes for CASSLGSQGDTQYF. The full variable domain, with the rest looked up from reference TRBV7-3 and TRBJ2-3, is GAGVSQTPSNKVTEKGKYVELRCDPISGHTALYWYRQSLGQGPEFLIYFQGTGAADDSGLPNDRFFAVRPEGSVSTLKIQRTERGDSAVYLCASSLGSQGDTQYFGPGTRLTVL.

The chain joins TRBV27 to TRBJ1-2; a possible D gene is TRBD1 (5 bases). Germline CDR1 is MNHEY and CDR2 is SMNVEV (reference sequence). The V end was cut by 9 bases, the J end by 8 bases, with 22 bases between. CDR3 length: 14 residues. The CDR3 sequence: CASHPRRDLGGYTF. The CDR3 nucleotides are TGTGCCAGTCACCCCAGAAGGGACTTAGGAGGCTACACCTTC.

The chain recombines TRBV28 with TRBJ1-2; TRBD1 is a possible D gene (5 bases). The V and J ends lost 6 bases and 7 bases respectively, with 18 bases between them. Germline CDR1 MDHEN, CDR2 SYDVKM. This CDR3 has 14 amino acids. The DNA of the CDR3 is TGTGCCAGCAGCCCTTGGGGGGGGTTAGGTGGCTACACCTTC. It encodes CASSPWGGLGGYTF.

This chain uses TRBV30 with TRBJ2-7; 9 nucleotides align to TRBD2. Germline values: CDR1 GTSNPN, CDR2 SVGIG (reference sequence). CDR3 length equals 18 residues. Trimming took 3 bases from V and 4 from J; bases not matched to a gene: 19. The CDR3 region has the DNA TGTGCCTGGAGCGGCGGGAGGGCCCGGGGAGATCGGAGTTACGAGCAGTACTTC. Its protein product is CAWSGGRARGDRSYEQYF.

The chain combines TRBV6-5 with TRBJ2-3, with D uncertain. The CDR3 spans 11 residues. The germline V gene has CDR1 MNHEY and CDR2 SVGAGI. V lost 1 base and J 5 bases, leaving 1 base between the germline ends. CDR3: CASSYLDTQYF. For the CDR3, the DNA is TGTGCCAGCAGTTACTTAGATACGCAGTATTTT.

The genes are TRBV19 and TRBJ2-1; 10 bases agree with TRBD2. J gave up 5 bases and V 4 bases, and 17 bases lay outside the gene matches. Per the germline V gene, CDR1 is LNHDA and CDR2 is SQIVND (reference sequence). The CDR3 length is 19 residues. The CDR3 reads CASSTPVAGGLLRDNEQFF. CDR3 nucleotides: TGTGCCAGTAGTACCCCAGTAGCGGGGGGATTACTCCGGGACAATGAGCAGTTCTTC.

This chain connects TRBV29-1 to TRBJ2-1, with D tentatively TRBD2 (5 bases). V was trimmed by 4 bases and J by 5 bases, leaving 12 bases between them. CDR1 and CDR2 from the germline V gene are SQVTM and ANQGSEA. CDR3 length: 13 residues. This chain's CDR3 is CSVAASTNNEQFF. The CDR3 DNA sequence: TGCAGCGTTGCGGCGTCGACTAACAATGAGCAGTTCTTC.

This sequence joins TRBV2 and TRBJ1-2; D gene ambiguous. With 7 bases removed from V and 5 bases from J, the gap between germline ends came to 11 bases. Per germline, CDR1 SNHLY and CDR2 FYNNEI. CDR3 length: 12 amino acids. The CDR3 is CASKIDEYGYTF. The CDR3, as DNA: TGTGCCAGCAAAATCGATGAGTATGGCTACACCTTC.

V gene TRBV10-3 combines with J gene TRBJ2-3, with 7 nucleotides matching TRBD2. V lost 7 bases, J lost 4 bases, and 8 bases stayed unmatched. Germline V gene sequence: CDR1 ENHRY, CDR2 SYGVKD. The CDR3 is made up of 14 amino acids. CDR3 sequence: CAIKGMGGADTQYF. In DNA form, the CDR3 reads TGTGCCATCAAAGGGATGGGAGGGGCAGATACGCAGTATTTT.

This chain connects TRBV19 to TRBJ2-3, with D maybe TRBD2 (5 bases). The V end lost 3 bases, the J end lost 5 bases, and 12 bases lay between the germline ends. The germline V gene encodes CDR1 LNHDA and CDR2 SQIVND (reference sequence). The CDR3 covers 14 residues. DNA of the CDR3: TGTGCCAGTAGTATGGAATTAGCGCAAGATACGCAGTATTTT. Encoded protein: CASSMELAQDTQYF.

Concerning this clone: Other nucleotide sequences in the sample specify the same CDR3. The chain uses TRBV5-1 and TRBJ2-7; 8 bases match TRBD1. This CDR3 spans 14 amino acids. Germline loops: CDR1 SGHRS, CDR2 YFSETQ. The V gene end was trimmed by 2 bases and the J gene end by 4 bases; junction bases not matched to a gene: 5. DNA of the CDR3: TGCGCCAGCAGCTTATCAGGGGGCCAATACGAGCAGTACTTC. Translation gives CASSLSGGQYEQYF. Full variable domain (rest looked up from reference TRBV5-1 and TRBJ2-7): KAGVTQTPRYLIKTRGQQVTLSCSPISGHRSVSWYQQTPGQGLQFLFEYFSETQRNKGNFPGRFSGRQFSNSRSEMNVSTLELGDSALYLCASSLSGGQYEQYFGPGTRLTVT.

The chain recombines TRBV5-1 with TRBJ2-5; no firm D call. The V end lost 0 bases, the J end lost 9 bases, and 12 bases lay between the germline ends. The CDR3 extends over 13 amino acids. Germline CDR1 is SGHRS and CDR2 is YFSETQ. The CDR3 protein is CASSLVGFSAQYF. In nucleotides, the CDR3 is TGCGCCAGCAGCTTGGTTGGATTTTCGGCCCAGTACTTC.

The chain has TRBV15 and TRBJ2-7, with TRBD1 as a possible D gene (6 bases). The CDR3 contains 14 residues. The V end was cut by 5 bases, the J end by 0 bases, with 11 bases between. CDR1 is LNHNV, CDR2 YYDKDF, per germline (reference sequence). Written as DNA, the CDR3 is TGTGCCACCAGCTTAGGGGGTAGCTCCTACGAGCAGTACTTC. Translated, it gives CATSLGGSSYEQYF.

The chain joins TRBV6-5 to TRBJ1-6; 7 bases are shared with TRBD1. With 7 bases clipped from V and 14 bases from J, the junction kept 17 bases outside the gene matches. The CDR3 has 15 residues. Per germline, CDR1 MNHEY and CDR2 SVGAGI. Here the CDR3 reads CASTSPGQAQGALHF. CDR3 sequence (DNA): TGTGCCAGCACTTCACCCGGACAGGCCCAGGGGGCCCTCCACTTT.

J is TRBJ1-2 and V is TRBV3-1 (or the pseudogene TRBV3-2); 7 nucleotides line up with TRBD1. The CDR3 has 12 residues. Trimming cost V 5 bases and J 10 bases; bases outside gene matches: 7. Per the germline V gene, CDR1 is LGHDT and CDR2 is YNNKEL (reference sequence). The CDR3 loop is CASSWRDSDYTF. CDR3 DNA sequence: TGTGCCAGCAGCTGGCGGGACAGTGACTACACCTTC.

The chain is built from TRBV5-3 and TRBJ1-2; D is ambiguous. TRBV5-3 is placed among ORFs of uncertain function. The CDR3 runs 13 residues. V was clipped by 3 bases and J by 4 bases, with 10 bases between them. The CDR3 is CARSSGVSYGYTF. The CDR3 DNA reads TGTGCCAGAAGCTCCGGAGTCTCCTATGGCTACACCTTC.